These 8 T cell receptor beta chains originate from one sample sequenced in a study of T-cell memory formation after mild COVID-19. Each CDR3 protein is one row after TCRdb ran MiXCR on the 5' RACE reads. The sample lists approximately 300,000 distinct CDR3 sequences; more than 15% were seen once. Sequenced input: PBMCs or a T cell subset sorted from them (not recorded which). These receptors came from a man younger than 30 who had mild COVID-19 (a few samples of this study predate the infection). Cell type and time point are not known.

The chain links TRBV3-1 to TRBJ2-5; D remains ambiguous. Between the trimmed V and J ends, which lost 4 bases and 3 bases, there was a span of 21 bases. This CDR3 spans 17 amino acids. Germline lookup yields CDR1 LGHDT and CDR2 YNNKEL (reference sequence). CDR3 in amino acids: CASSPDFDGVFKETQYF. The DNA of the CDR3 is TGTGCCAGCAGCCCAGACTTTGATGGAGTTTTCAAAGAGACCCAGTACTTC.

This chain links TRBV30 with TRBJ1-6; 9 bases fit TRBD1. CDR1 and CDR2 from the germline V gene are GTSNPN and SVGIG (reference sequence). This CDR3 has 14 residues. V was pared by 3 bases and J by 8 bases, with 5 bases of the junction left unmatched. CDR3 bases: TGTGCCTGGAGCCCAGGACAGGGGCATTCACCCCTCCACTTT. As protein: CAWSPGQGHSPLHF.

This clonotype was found a few times. The chain has TRBV7-2 and TRBJ2-7, with 7 bases identical to TRBD1. The CDR3 covers 14 residues. Germline loops: CDR1 SGHTA, CDR2 FQGNSA. V shed 2 bases and J 2 bases; nucleotides not matched to a gene: 3. DNA of the CDR3: TGTGCCAGCAGCTTATCAGGGGGACCCTACGAGCAGTACTTC. Translation: CASSLSGGPYEQYF.

The DNA of the CDR3 is TGTGCCAGCAGCTCGGACAGTTACACTGAAGCTTTCTTT. Amino acids: CASSSDSYTEAFF. The rearrangement joins TRBV7-3 to TRBJ1-1; D is possibly TRBD1 (6 bases). Per germline, CDR1 SGHTA and CDR2 FQGTGA. V was shortened by 4 bases and J by 3 bases, with 9 bases between the two germline ends. CDR3 size: 13 residues.

The chain carries TRBV4-1 and TRBJ2-2, with D perhaps matching TRBD1 (5 bases). V was pared by 1 base and J by 6 bases, with 15 bases between. The CDR3 consists of 16 residues. Per germline, CDR1 MGHRA and CDR2 YSYEKL. The CDR3 nucleotides are TGCGCCAGCAGCCAAGCGAACCCAGGGCCGTCCGGGGAGCTGTTTTTT. Protein product: CASSQANPGPSGELFF.

At least ten counts were recorded for this clonotype. The chain links TRBV7-2 to TRBJ2-5, with D perhaps matching TRBD2 (5 bases). The CDR3 loop spans 15 amino acids. Germline V lookup: CDR1 SGHTA, CDR2 FQGNSA. V dropped 5 bases and J dropped 3 bases, with 16 bases sitting between them. In DNA form, the CDR3 reads TGTGCCAGCAGCCCCCGCCCGAGAGGGAAAGAGACCCAGTACTTC. Translating gives CASSPRPRGKETQYF.

This clonotype was observed a handful of times. CDR3 residues: CASRLGGENQETQYF. For the CDR3, the DNA is TGTGCAAGTCGCTTAGGTGGGGAGAACCAAGAGACCCAGTACTTC. The J gene is TRBJ2-5, the V gene TRBV12-2; no DNA check was done on the table's D call, TRBD2. TRBV12-2 is a listed pseudogene. The CDR3 sequence is 15 residues long.

The DNA of the CDR3 is TGCGCCAGCAGCTTGCCGACAGGGCGTAGTCGAGCTTTCTTT. This translates into CASSLPTGRSRAFF. The gene calls are TRBV5-1 and TRBJ1-1; 7 positions agree with TRBD1. The ends lost 1 base at V and 10 bases at J; junction bases unmatched: 10. The CDR3 is 14 residues long. CDR1 is SGHRS and CDR2 is YFSETQ in the germline V gene.